Reported below is one T cell receptor (beta chain). This sample stems from a study of T cell changes during pregnancy in multiple sclerosis. V dropped 0 bases and J dropped 0 bases, with 9 bases sitting between them. The CDR3 consists of 16 residues. Looked up from germline, CDR1 is MNHNS and CDR2 is SASEGT. The method was immunoSEQ multiplex PCR; TCRdb's version includes in-frame clones alone and lacks a portion of them. The repertoire holds fewer than 13,000 clones, with 75% to 85% as singletons. V is TRBV6-1 and J is TRBJ1-3; a possible D gene is TRBD1 (6 bases). This specimen was CD8+ T cells from peripheral blood mononuclear cells, taken in the third trimester of pregnancy. The sequence was collected from a female donor in good health, enrolled as a control in a pregnancy study. CDR3 loop: CASSEAAGDSGNTIYF. The CDR3 DNA reads as TGTGCCAGCAGTGAAGCAGCAGGGGACTCTGGAAACACCATATATTTT.